This T cell receptor beta chain emerged from a study of lymphopenia after photon versus proton radiotherapy. Whole-study findings and limits: Relative stability marked proton patients; photon patients lost diversity and naive cells. Post-nadir diversity loss with photons came from oligoclonal expansion, particularly CD8+ Temra cells. Post-nadir TCR diversity decline inversely tracked overall survival among those who died.

Concerning this clone itself: Antigen unknown.

The table came from immunoSEQ multiplex PCR; TCRdb's copy has only in-frame clones and leaves some out. The sample lists 25,000 to 30,000 clones; about 81% were seen once. There are 15 residues in the CDR3. Germline V gene sequence: CDR1 ENHRY, CDR2 SYGVKD. V lost 0 bases to trimming and J lost 1 base, with 6 bases between them. Specimen: peripheral blood, collected from a patient treated with photon-based radiotherapy. This receptor was identified in a man in his fifties or sixties with gastric cancer. The V and J genes are TRBV10-3 and TRBJ2-2; D remains unclear. CDR3 sequence reads: CAISESPMNTGELFF. DNA of the CDR3: TGTGCCATCAGTGAGTCGCCGATGAACACCGGGGAGCTGTTTTTT.